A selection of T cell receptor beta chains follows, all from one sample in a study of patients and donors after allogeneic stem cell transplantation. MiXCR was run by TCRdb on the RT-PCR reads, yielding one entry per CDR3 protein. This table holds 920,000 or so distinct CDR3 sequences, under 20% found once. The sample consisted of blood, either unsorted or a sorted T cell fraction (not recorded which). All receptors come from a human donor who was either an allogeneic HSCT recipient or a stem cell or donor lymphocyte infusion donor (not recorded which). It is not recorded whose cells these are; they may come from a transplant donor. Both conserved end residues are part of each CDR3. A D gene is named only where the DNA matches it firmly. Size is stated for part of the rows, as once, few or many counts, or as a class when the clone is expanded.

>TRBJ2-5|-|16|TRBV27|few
TGTGCCAGCAGTTCCTTCTCACGGGTAGTCCAAGAGACCCAGTACTTC
CASSSFSRVVQETQYF
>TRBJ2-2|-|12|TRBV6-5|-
TGTGCCAGCAGTCCCCATAAAGGGGAGCTGTTTTTT
CASSPHKGELFF
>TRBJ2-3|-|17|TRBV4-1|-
TGCGCCAGCAGCCAAGATTGGGGGCAGGCGAACACAGATACGCAGTATTTT
CASSQDWGQANTDTQYF
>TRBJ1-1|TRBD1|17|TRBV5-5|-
TGTGCCAGCAGCTTGGAAGCGGGACAGGGGGCTCGGACTGAAGCTTTCTTT
CASSLEAGQGARTEAFF
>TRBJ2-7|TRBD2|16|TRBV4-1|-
TGCGCCAGCAGCCAAGATGTGGCGGGGGTCAACTACGAGCAGTACTTC
CASSQDVAGVNYEQYF
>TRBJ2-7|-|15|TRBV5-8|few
TGTGCCAGCAGCTTGAGGTCCCGGGACATTTACGAGCAGTACTTC
CASSLRSRDIYEQYF
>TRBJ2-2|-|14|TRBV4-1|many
TGCGCCAGCAGCCCGCATATACAGACCGGGGAGCTGTTTTTT
CASSPHIQTGELFF
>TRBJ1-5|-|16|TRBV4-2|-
TGTGCCAGCAGCCAAGCGGACTGGACAGTCTCCTGGCCCCAGCATTTT
CASSQADWTVSWPQHF
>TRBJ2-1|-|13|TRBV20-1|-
TGCAGTGCCCAGGGACAACACTACAATGAGCAGTTCTTC
CSAQGQHYNEQFF
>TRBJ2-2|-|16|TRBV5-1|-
TGCGCCAGCAGCTTGTTGGGAGCGGGGAACACCGGGGAGCTGTTTTTT
CASSLLGAGNTGELFF
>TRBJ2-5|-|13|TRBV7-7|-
TGTGCTAGCAGCCAACCTCCCGGAGAGACCCAGTACTTC
CASSQPPGETQYF
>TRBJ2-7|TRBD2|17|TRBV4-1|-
TGCGCCAGCAGCGTCAGCCAGGGACTAGCGGAGCCCTACGAGCAGTACTTC
CASSVSQGLAEPYEQYF
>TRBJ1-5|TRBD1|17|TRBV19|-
TGTGCCAGTAAGGACAGGACAGGGGATTTAGGGAATCAGCCCCAGCATTTT
CASKDRTGDLGNQPQHF
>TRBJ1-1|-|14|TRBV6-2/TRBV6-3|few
TGTGCCAGCAGTTACCGCCGGCTGAACACTGAAGCTTTCTTT
CASSYRRLNTEAFF
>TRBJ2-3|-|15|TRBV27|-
TGTGCCAGCAGTTCCGGAGGGATCCCCACAGATACGCAGTATTTT
CASSSGGIPTDTQYF
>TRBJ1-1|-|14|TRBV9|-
TGTGCCAGCAGCGTTTGGGACGTGAACACTGAAGCTTTCTTT
CASSVWDVNTEAFF
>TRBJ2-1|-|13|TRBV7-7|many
TGTGCTAGCAGCTTGGACTGGTGGGATGAGCAGTTCTTC
CASSLDWWDEQFF
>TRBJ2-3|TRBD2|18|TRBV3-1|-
TGTGCCAGCAGCTCGGTTAAGCGGGGGGGCCGGTTTGGCGATACGCAGTATTTT
CASSSVKRGGRFGDTQYF
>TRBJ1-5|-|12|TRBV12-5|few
TGTGCTAGTGGTATATGGGGCCAGCCCCAGCATTTT
CASGIWGQPQHF
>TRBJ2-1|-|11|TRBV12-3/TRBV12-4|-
TGTGCCATTTCACTTGGATCTGAGCAGTTCTTC
CAISLGSEQFF
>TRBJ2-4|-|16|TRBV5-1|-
TGCGCCAGCAGCCCGGACAGGGAGGGTTCCAAAAACATTCAGTACTTC
CASSPDREGSKNIQYF
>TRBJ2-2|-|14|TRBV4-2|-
TGTGCCAGCAGTGTGAGGACGGGCACCGGGGAGCTGTTTTTT
CASSVRTGTGELFF
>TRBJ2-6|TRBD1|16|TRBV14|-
TGTGCCAGCAGCCAAGTGACAGGGTCTGGGGCCAACGTCCTGACTTTC
CASSQVTGSGANVLTF
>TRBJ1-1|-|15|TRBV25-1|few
TGTGCCAGCAGTGAGAGGACATCTATGAAGGCTGAAGCTTTCTTT
CASSERTSMKAEAFF
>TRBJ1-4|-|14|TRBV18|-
TGTGCCAGCTCGATCAGGGGACCGCCTGAAAAACTGTTTTTT
CASSIRGPPEKLFF
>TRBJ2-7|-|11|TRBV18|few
TGTGCCAGCTCACTCAACGAGCGGCAGTACTTC
CASSLNERQYF
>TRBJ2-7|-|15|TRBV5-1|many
TGCGCCAGCAAGGTTGGTTACTCGGGGAGCTACGAGCAGTACTTC
CASKVGYSGSYEQYF
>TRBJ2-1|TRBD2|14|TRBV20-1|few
TGCAGTGCTACCGGGACTAGCGCCTACAATGAGCAGTTCTTC
CSATGTSAYNEQFF
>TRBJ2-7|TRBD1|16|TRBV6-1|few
TGTGCCAGCAGTCGACCAAGACAGGGGGCAGTCAACGAGCAGTACTTC
CASSRPRQGAVNEQYF
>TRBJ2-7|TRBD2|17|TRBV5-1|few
TGCGCCAGCAGCTACTCCGGGACTAGCGGGGGGACCTACGAGCAGTACTTC
CASSYSGTSGGTYEQYF
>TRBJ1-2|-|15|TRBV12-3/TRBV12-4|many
TGTGCCAGCAGTTTCACCGACAGATACCTGTATGGCTACACCTTC
CASSFTDRYLYGYTF
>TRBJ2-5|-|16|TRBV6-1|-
TGTGCCAGCAGTGAAACCTCAGGGGTGGGGAGAAAGACCCAGTACTTC
CASSETSGVGRKTQYF
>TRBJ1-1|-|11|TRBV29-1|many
TGCAGCGTCCTAGGGAGGAGCGGAGCTTTCTTT
CSVLGRSGAFF
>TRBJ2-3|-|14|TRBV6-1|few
TGTGCCAGCAGTGACGATAAGCGGACAGATACGCAGTATTTT
CASSDDKRTDTQYF
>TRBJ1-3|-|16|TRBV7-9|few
TGTGCCAGCAGCTCCCCGGGGGCTAGCTCTGGAAACACCATATATTTT
CASSSPGASSGNTIYF
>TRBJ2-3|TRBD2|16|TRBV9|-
TGTGCCAGCAGCACCGGGACTAGCGCAACCACAGATACGCAGTATTTT
CASSTGTSATTDTQYF
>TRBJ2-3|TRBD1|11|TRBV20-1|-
TGCAGTGCGGGGACAGTAGATACGCAGTATTTT
CSAGTVDTQYF
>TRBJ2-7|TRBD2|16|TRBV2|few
TGTGCCAGCGGACGATCCGGGACTAGCGGGAGCTACGAGCAGTACTTC
CASGRSGTSGSYEQYF
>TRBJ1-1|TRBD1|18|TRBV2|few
TGTGCCAGCACCTCAAGAGGGGGCCTGGACAGGATTAGCACTGAAGCTTTCTTT
CASTSRGGLDRISTEAFF
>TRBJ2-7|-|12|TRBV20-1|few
TGCAGTGCACCGAGGGAGGTCTACGAGCAGTACTTC
CSAPREVYEQYF
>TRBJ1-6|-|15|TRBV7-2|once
TGTGCCAGCAGCTTAGAAACACGCCGTAATTCACCCCTCCACTTT
CASSLETRRNSPLHF
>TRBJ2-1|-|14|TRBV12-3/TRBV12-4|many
TGTGCCAGCAGTTCCCCCATGGTAGCGGCTGAGCAGTTCTTC
CASSSPMVAAEQFF
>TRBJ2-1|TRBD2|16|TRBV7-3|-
TGTGCCAGCAGCTTAATAAGGCGGGGGGGCTTTAATGAGCAGTTCTTC
CASSLIRRGGFNEQFF
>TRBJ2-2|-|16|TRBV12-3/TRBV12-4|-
TGTGCCAGCAGTTTCTCGCGGGCAGATTACACCGGGGAGCTGTTTTTT
CASSFSRADYTGELFF
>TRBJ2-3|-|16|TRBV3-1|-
TGTGCCAGCAGCCCCGGTGGGCCCTTGAGCACAGATACGCAGTATTTT
CASSPGGPLSTDTQYF
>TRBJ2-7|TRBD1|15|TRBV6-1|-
TGTGCCAGCAGATCGCCGGGACAGGCGACCTACGAGCAGTACTTC
CASRSPGQATYEQYF
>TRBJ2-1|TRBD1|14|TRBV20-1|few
TGCAGTGCTTCTCGGCAGGGGGCCCGCAATGAGCAGTTCTTC
CSASRQGARNEQFF